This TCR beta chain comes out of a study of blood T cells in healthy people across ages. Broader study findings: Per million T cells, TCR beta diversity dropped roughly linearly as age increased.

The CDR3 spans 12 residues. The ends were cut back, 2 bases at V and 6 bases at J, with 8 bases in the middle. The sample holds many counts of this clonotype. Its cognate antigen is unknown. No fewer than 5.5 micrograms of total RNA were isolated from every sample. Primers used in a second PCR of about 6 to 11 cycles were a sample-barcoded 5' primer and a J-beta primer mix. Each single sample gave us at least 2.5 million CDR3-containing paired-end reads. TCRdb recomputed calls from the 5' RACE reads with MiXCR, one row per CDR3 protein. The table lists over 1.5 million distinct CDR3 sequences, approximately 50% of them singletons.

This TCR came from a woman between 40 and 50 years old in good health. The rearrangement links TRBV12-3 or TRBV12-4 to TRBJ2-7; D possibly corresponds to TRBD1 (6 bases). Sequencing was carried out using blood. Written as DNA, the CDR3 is TGTGCCAGCAGTTTATTGGGGGCCGAGCAGTACTTC. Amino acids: CASSLLGAEQYF.